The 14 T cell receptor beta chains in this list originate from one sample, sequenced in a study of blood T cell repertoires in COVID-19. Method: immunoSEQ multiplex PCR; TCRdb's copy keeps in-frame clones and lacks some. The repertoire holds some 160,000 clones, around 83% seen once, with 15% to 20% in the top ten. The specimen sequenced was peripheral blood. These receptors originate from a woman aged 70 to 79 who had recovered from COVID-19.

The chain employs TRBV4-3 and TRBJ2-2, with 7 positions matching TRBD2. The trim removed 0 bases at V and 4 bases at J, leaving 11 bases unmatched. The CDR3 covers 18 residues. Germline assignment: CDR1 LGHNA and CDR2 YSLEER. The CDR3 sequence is CASSQDPGGGAGTGELFF. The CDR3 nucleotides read TGCGCCAGCAGCCAAGATCCGGGGGGAGGGGCGGGCACCGGGGAGCTGTTTTTT.

CDR3 sequence reads: CASSLAPPGGELFF. In DNA, the CDR3 is TGCGCCAGCAGCTTGGCCCCTCCCGGGGGGGAGCTGTTTTTT. This chain links TRBV5-1 with TRBJ2-2; D unclear. CDR3 size: 14 residues. V was cut by 0 bases and J by 8 bases, with 11 bases left in between. CDR1 SGHRS and CDR2 YFSETQ come from the germline V gene.

Here the CDR3 reads CASSPRQGRGSGYTF. The CDR3 nucleotides read TGTGCCAGCAGCCCACGACAGGGGCGAGGTAGTGGCTACACCTTC. The chain couples TRBV7-8 to TRBJ1-2, with 8 bases fitting TRBD1. V was clipped by 5 bases and J by 7 bases; unmatched bases: 12. The length of the CDR3 is 15 residues. CDR1 SGHVS and CDR2 FQNEAQ come from the germline V gene.

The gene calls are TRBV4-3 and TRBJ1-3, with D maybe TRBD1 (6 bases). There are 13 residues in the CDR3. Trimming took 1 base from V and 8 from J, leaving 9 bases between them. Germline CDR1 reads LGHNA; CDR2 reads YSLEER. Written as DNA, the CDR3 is TGCGCCAGCAGCCAAGTAGAGGGGGACACCATATATTTT. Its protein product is CASSQVEGDTIYF.

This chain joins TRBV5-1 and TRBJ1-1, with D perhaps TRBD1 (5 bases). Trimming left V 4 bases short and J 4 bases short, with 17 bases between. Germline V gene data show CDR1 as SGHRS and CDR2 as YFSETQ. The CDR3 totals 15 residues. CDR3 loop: CASSLTTQGVTEAFF. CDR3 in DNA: TGCGCCAGCAGCCTAACCACTCAGGGTGTCACTGAAGCTTTCTTT. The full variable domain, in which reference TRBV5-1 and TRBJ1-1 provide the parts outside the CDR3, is KAGVTQTPRYLIKTRGQQVTLSCSPISGHRSVSWYQQTPGQGLQFLFEYFSETQRNKGNFPGRFSGRQFSNSRSEMNVSTLELGDSALYLCASSLTTQGVTEAFFGQGTRLTVV.

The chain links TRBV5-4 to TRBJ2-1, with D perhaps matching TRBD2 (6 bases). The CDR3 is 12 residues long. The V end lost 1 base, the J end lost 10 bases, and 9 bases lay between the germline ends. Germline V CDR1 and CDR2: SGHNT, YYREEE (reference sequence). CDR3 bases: TGTGCCAGCAGCTTGCGTCGGGGGGAGCAGTTCTTC. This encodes CASSLRRGEQFF.

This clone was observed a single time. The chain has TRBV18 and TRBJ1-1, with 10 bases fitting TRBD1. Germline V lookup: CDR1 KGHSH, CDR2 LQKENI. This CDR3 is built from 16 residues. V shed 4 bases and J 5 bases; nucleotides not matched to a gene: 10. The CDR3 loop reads CASSQGQGDSGTEAFF. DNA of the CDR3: TGTGCCAGCTCACAAGGACAGGGGGACTCTGGGACTGAAGCTTTCTTT.

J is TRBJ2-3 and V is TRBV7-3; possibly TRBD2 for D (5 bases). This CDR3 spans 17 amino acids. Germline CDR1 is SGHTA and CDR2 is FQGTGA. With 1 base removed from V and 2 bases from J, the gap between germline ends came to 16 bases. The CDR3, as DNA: TGTGCCAGCAGCTTAATCGCTAGCCTAGATACCACAGATACGCAGTATTTT. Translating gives CASSLIASLDTTDTQYF.

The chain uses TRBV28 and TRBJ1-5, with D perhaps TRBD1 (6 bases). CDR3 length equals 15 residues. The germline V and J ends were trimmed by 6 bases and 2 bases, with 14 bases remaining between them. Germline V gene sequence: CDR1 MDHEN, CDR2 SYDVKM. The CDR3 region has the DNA TGTGCCAGCAGCCCACTAGGGGGTGGCAATCAGCCCCAGCATTTT. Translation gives CASSPLGGGNQPQHF.

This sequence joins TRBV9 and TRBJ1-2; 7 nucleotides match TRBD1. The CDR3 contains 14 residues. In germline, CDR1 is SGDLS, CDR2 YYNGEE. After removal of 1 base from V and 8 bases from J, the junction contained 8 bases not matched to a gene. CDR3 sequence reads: CASSVPTGLGGYTF. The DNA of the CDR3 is TGTGCCAGCAGCGTACCGACAGGGCTTGGGGGCTACACCTTC.

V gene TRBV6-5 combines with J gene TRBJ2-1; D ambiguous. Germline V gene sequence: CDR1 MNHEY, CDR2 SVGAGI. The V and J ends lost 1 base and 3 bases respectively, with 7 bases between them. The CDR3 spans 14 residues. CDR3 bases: TGTGCCAGCAGTTACTTGGCAGGCTACAATGAGCAGTTCTTC. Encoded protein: CASSYLAGYNEQFF.

CDR3 amino acids: CASSYSRSPETQYF. For the CDR3, the DNA is TGTGCCAGCAGTTACTCGAGGAGCCCAGAGACCCAGTACTTC. The rearrangement joins TRBV6-5 to TRBJ2-5; no definite D call. Trimming took off 0 bases at V and 4 bases at J, with 9 bases between the two ends. The CDR3 is made up of 14 amino acids. Germline-derived CDR1 and CDR2 are MNHEY and SVGAGI.

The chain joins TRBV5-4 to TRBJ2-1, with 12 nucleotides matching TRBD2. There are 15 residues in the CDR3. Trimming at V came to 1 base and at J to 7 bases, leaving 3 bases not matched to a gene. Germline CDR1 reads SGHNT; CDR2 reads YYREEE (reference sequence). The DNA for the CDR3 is TGTGCCAGCAGCTTGCGACTAGCGGGGGAAAATGAGCAGTTCTTC. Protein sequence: CASSLRLAGENEQFF.

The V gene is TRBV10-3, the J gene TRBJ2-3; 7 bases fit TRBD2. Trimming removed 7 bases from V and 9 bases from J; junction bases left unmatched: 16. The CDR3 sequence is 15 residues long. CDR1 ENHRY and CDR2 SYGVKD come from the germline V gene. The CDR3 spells CAIKGEGLGGVTQYF. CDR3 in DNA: TGTGCCATCAAAGGGGAAGGACTAGGCGGGGTCACGCAGTATTTT.